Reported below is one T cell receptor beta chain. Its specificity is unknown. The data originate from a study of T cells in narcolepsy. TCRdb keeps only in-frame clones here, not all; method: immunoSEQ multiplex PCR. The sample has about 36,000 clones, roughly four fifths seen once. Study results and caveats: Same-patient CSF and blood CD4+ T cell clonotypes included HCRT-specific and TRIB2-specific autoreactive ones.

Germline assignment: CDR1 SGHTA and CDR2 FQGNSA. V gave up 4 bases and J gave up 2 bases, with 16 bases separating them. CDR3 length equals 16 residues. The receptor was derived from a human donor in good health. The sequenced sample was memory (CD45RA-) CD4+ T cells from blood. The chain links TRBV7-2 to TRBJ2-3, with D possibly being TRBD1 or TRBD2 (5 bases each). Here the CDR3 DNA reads TGTGCCAGCAGCTCCCGGGACGACCGACCCACAGATACGCAGTATTTT. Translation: CASSSRDDRPTDTQYF.